The TCR beta chain described here comes from a study of OX40 agonist ivuxolimab in advanced cancers. With regard to the full study: Ivuxolimab, which targeted the costimulatory receptor OX40 (CD134), was an agonistic, fully human IgG2 monoclonal antibody. Intravenous ivuxolimab was administered to patients every 2 weeks at six dose levels: 0.01, 0.1, 0.3, 1.5, 3 and 10 mg/kg. Of the approximately 50 dose-escalation patients, hepatocellular carcinoma was present in about 20, melanoma in roughly 15, renal cell carcinoma in 9 and head and neck cancer in 9. The dose-escalation cohort was around 84% male with a mean age of approximately 59 years, ranging from roughly 23 to 85. Prior anti-PD-1, anti-PD-L1 or anti-CTLA-4 therapy was permitted, and about two fifths of dose-escalation patients had received checkpoint inhibitors. Three dose-escalation patients achieved partial responses, one with hepatocellular carcinoma and two with cutaneous melanoma. The point of sequencing TCRbeta in the periphery was to test whether ivuxolimab changed TCR sequence diversity and drove clonal T-cell expansion. The paper reports the monotherapy dose-escalation portion (N of about 54 patients) of the phase I ivuxolimab trial.

With respect to this clone: The antigen it binds to is not known. One base away there is no much larger clone; base qualities are not given.

Patients with a history of autoimmune disease or receiving systemic immunosuppression were excluded from the trial. In every dose cohort, peripheral blood was drawn for TCR sequencing at baseline, cycle 4 day 1, and cycle 7 day 1. Samples were obtained from an open-label, multicenter, first-in-human phase I dose-escalation trial of ivuxolimab. Adults with locally advanced or metastatic melanoma, renal cell, hepatocellular, or head and neck squamous cell carcinoma were enrolled in the trial. Before TCR sequencing, CD4+ and CD8+ T cells were separately sorted from peripheral blood. Study-wide findings and limitations: After ivuxolimab, expanded clones were on average more numerous among CD8+ T cells than among CD4+ T cells. Antigen specificity was not determined for the clonally expanded peripheral T cells. In the 0.1-3.0 mg/kg groups, partial responders had among the lowest normalized peripheral clonal expansion, particularly in CD8+ T cells. At doses from 0.1 to 3.0 mg/kg, clonal expansion was seen in both CD4+ and CD8+ blood T cells between baseline and week 6. Low levels of normalized T-cell clonal expansion were also shown by some nonresponding patients.

Genomic DNA was extracted from sorted cells for sequencing of the TCRbeta CDR3 region. TCRbeta CDR3 regions were sequenced using the immunoSEQ Assay. In its TCRdb copy, this immuneACCESS table keeps in-frame sequences only and misses some clones. Where compared with another copy, unresolved V genes explain less than half of these, and the others have no known cause. The sample data list about 65,000 clones, and roughly nine tenths of these were observed just once. Around 1.8% of the sample comes from the top ten. The material was CD4+ or CD8+ T cells sorted from blood, obtained in a trial of the OX40 agonist ivuxolimab. The TCR originated in an adult with an advanced solid tumor such as melanoma, head and neck, liver or kidney cancer.

The bases are TGTGCCAGCAGTTTAATTCAGGGGGGCTACACCTTC. Its protein product is CASSLIQGGYTF. Rearrangement joined TRBV28 to TRBJ1-2, with TRBD1 perhaps the D gene, on 6 matching bases. From a lookup of the germline V gene, CDR1 and CDR2 are MDHEN and SYDVKM. V lost 2 bases and J lost 8 bases; the stretch between them is 9 bases long. The CDR3 holds 12 amino acids from the cysteine to the phenylalanine. The CDR3 DNA has 36 bases and is translated from base 1.